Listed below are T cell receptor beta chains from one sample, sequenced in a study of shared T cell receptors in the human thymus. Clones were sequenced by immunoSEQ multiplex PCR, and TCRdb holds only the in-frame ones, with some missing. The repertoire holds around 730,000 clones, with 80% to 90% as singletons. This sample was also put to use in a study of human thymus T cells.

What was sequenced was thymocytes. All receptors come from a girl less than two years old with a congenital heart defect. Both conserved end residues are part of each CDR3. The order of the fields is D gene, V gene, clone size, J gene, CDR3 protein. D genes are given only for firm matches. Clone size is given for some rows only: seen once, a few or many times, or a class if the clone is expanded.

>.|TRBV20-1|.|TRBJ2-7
CSAGPSEQYF
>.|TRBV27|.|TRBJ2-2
CASSLRGQSSYTGELFF
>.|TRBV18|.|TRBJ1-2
CASSPGGNGSFFF
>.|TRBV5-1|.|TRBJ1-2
CASSHLPTDNYGYTF
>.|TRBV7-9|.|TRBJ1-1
CASSSLGQPNTEAFF
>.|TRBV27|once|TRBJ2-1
CASSFTGKAQFF
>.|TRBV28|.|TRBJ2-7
CASSTTGTAYEQYF
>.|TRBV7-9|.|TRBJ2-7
CASSLKSDNHSYEQYF
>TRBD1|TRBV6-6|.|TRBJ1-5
CASSPPTGVGQPQHF
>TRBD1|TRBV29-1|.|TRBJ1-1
CSVPQGAKNTEAFF
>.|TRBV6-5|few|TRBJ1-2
CASSYSKHRSNYGYTF
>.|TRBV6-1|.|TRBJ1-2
CASSEVPLSYGYTF
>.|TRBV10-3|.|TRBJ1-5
CAISESNCSNQPQHF
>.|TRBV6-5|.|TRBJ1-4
CASSYSGQPEKLFF
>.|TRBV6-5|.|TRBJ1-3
CASSYGPQGSGNTIYF
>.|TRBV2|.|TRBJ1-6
CASSDAEGEWGSPLHF
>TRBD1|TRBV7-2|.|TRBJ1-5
CASSLEGADQPQHF
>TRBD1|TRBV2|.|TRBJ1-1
CASKKAGGLNTEAFF
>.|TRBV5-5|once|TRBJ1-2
CASSLALQFRKMVYGYTF
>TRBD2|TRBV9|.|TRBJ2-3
CASSVAGGPDTQYF
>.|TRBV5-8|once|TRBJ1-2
CASSLQGNYGYTF
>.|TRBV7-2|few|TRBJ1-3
CASSLLRGGSGNTIYF
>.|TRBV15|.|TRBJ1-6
CATSRVPDWYSPLHF
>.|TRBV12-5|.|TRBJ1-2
CASGLVPQLFPYGYTF
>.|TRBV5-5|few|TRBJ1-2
CASSLGPGNYGYTF